A selection of T cell receptor beta chains follows, all from one sample in a study of early T cells in non-severe SARS-CoV-2 infection. TCRdb called the 5' RACE reads again in MiXCR, with one record for every CDR3 protein. The repertoire holds about 32,000 distinct CDR3 sequences, with 9% as singletons. Sequences were obtained from whole blood. These receptors all come from an adult who was a healthcare worker with PCR-confirmed SARS-CoV-2 infection or an uninfected control (not recorded which). Both conserved end residues are part of each CDR3. D genes are given only for firm matches. Clone sizes are given selectively: once, few, many, or a class where the clone is expanded.

J gene | V gene | clone size | D gene | CDR3 protein | CDR3 DNA
TRBJ1-1 | TRBV12-3/TRBV12-4 | few | TRBD1 | CASSPQVGTGFIVF | TGTGCCAGCAGTCCCCAAGTAGGGACAGGCTTTATCGTTTTT
TRBJ2-7 | TRBV9 | few | . | CASRVGAHEQYF | TGTGCCAGCAGGGTGGGGGCCCACGAGCAGTACTTC
TRBJ2-7 | TRBV5-1 | . | . | CASSLEAPKNEQYF | TGCGCCAGCAGCTTGGAGGCCCCGAAAAACGAGCAGTACTTC
TRBJ1-4 | TRBV12-3/TRBV12-4 | many | . | CASSPRTANEKLFF | TGTGCCAGCAGTCCACGGACGGCTAATGAAAAACTGTTTTTT
TRBJ1-5 | TRBV20-1 | many | . | CSAIGTDSNQPQHF | TGCAGTGCTATAGGGACGGATAGCAATCAGCCCCAGCATTTT
TRBJ1-2 | TRBV5-1 | . | . | CASSLAQTLQNYGYTF | TGCGCCAGCAGCTTGGCACAGACCTTACAGAACTATGGCTACACCTTC
TRBJ2-1 | TRBV27 | many | . | CASRKGTNYNEQFF | TGTGCCAGCAGAAAAGGGACAAACTACAATGAGCAGTTCTTC
TRBJ2-1 | TRBV5-6 | . | . | CASSLSVEQFF | TGTGCCAGCAGCTTGTCAGTCGAGCAGTTCTTC
TRBJ2-2 | TRBV9 | many | . | CASSVGKAGELFF | TGTGCCAGCAGCGTGGGAAAAGCCGGGGAGCTGTTTTTT
TRBJ1-3 | TRBV10-3 | many | . | CAISESPAHSGNTIYF | TGTGCCATCAGTGAGTCCCCGGCTCACTCTGGAAACACCATATATTTT
TRBJ1-2 | TRBV19 | many | . | CASNEQGRIYGYTF | TGTGCCAGTAACGAGCAGGGGAGGATCTATGGCTACACCTTC
TRBJ1-6 | TRBV5-6 | . | TRBD1 | CASSLWTGDSPLHF | TGTGCCAGCAGCCTATGGACAGGGGATTCACCCCTCCACTTT
TRBJ1-1 | TRBV24-1 | few | TRBD1 | CATSDRDRGTEAFF | TGTGCCACCAGTGACCGGGACAGGGGGACTGAAGCTTTCTTT
TRBJ1-5 | TRBV6-6 | few | . | CASMEQILNQPQHF | TGTGCCAGCATGGAACAGATTCTCAATCAGCCCCAGCATTTT
TRBJ2-7 | TRBV29-1 | few | TRBD2 | CSVEDLLAGKSSYEQYF | TGCAGCGTTGAAGATCTCCTAGCGGGGAAATCCTCCTACGAGCAGTACTTC
TRBJ1-2 | TRBV6-1 | few | . | CASSEGGLYGYTF | TGTGCCAGCAGTGAAGGGGGTCTCTATGGCTACACCTTC
TRBJ2-3 | TRBV5-4 | many | TRBD1 | CASSYRGGDTQYF | TGTGCCAGCAGCTACAGGGGTGGAGATACGCAGTATTTT
TRBJ2-7 | TRBV2 | many | TRBD1 | CASRATGGPYEQYF | TGTGCCAGCAGGGCAACAGGGGGCCCCTACGAGCAGTACTTC
TRBJ2-5 | TRBV5-8 | . | . | CASSFYPTQYF | TGTGCCAGCAGCTTTTACCCGACCCAGTACTTC
TRBJ1-3 | TRBV20-1 | many | . | CSARVGGNTIYF | TGCAGTGCTAGAGTAGGGGGAAACACCATATATTTT
TRBJ2-7 | TRBV7-2 | . | . | CVSLATRGTNEQYF | TGTGTCAGCCTAGCTACAAGAGGGACCAACGAGCAGTACTTC